One sample yielded the 29 T cell receptor beta chains listed below, sequenced in a study of cytomegalovirus exposure and HLA in healthy donors. With 60 Vbeta and 13 Jbeta primers, the PCR was carried out. Generated by immunoSEQ multiplex PCR, the TCRdb table keeps only in-frame clones and is missing some. The table lists more than 150,000 clones, roughly four fifths of them singletons, with around 1.5% in the top ten. The source material was PBMCs. These receptors all come from a young man in good health and CMV-seronegative.

The chain has TRBV9 and TRBJ1-2; D may be TRBD1 (5 bases). The CDR3 loop spans 14 amino acids. Trimming left V 0 bases short and J 4 bases short, with 10 bases between. CDR1 and CDR2 from the germline V gene are SGDLS and YYNGEE. The CDR3 nucleotides read TGTGCCAGCAGCGTAGAGGCAGGGCCCTATGGCTACACCTTC. Its protein product is CASSVEAGPYGYTF.

There are a few counts of this clone. The chain combines TRBV5-6 with TRBJ1-5; 11 bases are a match to TRBD1. J gave up 4 bases and V 4 bases, and 13 bases lay outside the gene matches. CDR1 is SGHDT, CDR2 YYEEEE, per germline. This CDR3 comprises 18 residues. CDR3 coding DNA: TGTGCCAGCAGCGTGGCGAGGACAGGGGGCGAGGGTAATCAGCCCCAGCATTTT. Encoded protein: CASSVARTGGEGNQPQHF.

This clone was seen a few times. The chain joins TRBV6-5 to TRBJ2-5; TRBD1 might be the D (6 bases). The DNA matches TRBJ2-7 better at its end, which makes the J call doubtful. Germline lookup yields CDR1 MNHEY and CDR2 SVGAGI. This CDR3 has 13 residues. The CDR3 protein is CASSYGQSYEQYF. CDR3 sequence (DNA): TGTGCCAGCAGTTACGGACAGTCGTACGAGCAGTACTTC.

The J gene is TRBJ2-3, the V gene TRBV9, with a weak D call TRBD2 (7 bases). V lost 0 bases and J lost 2, with 16 bases in between. The CDR3 extends over 17 amino acids. CDR1 and CDR2 from the germline V gene are SGDLS and YYNGEE. CDR3 protein: CASSVEAAGAFTDTQYF. In nucleotides, the CDR3 is TGTGCCAGCAGCGTAGAGGCGGCGGGGGCCTTCACAGATACGCAGTATTTT.

This chain connects TRBV27 to TRBJ1-2, with TRBD1 matching 7 bases. Per the germline V gene, CDR1 is MNHEY and CDR2 is SMNVEV (reference sequence). This CDR3 region has 14 residues. J gave up 0 bases and V 5 bases, and 3 bases lay outside the gene matches. CDR3 residues: CASSLTGANYGYTF. In DNA, the CDR3 is TGTGCCAGCAGTCTCACAGGGGCTAACTATGGCTACACCTTC.

This chain uses TRBV5-1 with TRBJ2-2, with 10 nucleotides matching TRBD1. CDR1 is SGHRS, CDR2 YFSETQ, per germline. This CDR3 has 17 amino acids. Germline trimming cut 3 bases from V and 1 base from J; bases unmatched to any gene: 6. Here the CDR3 reads CASSYLRTGGNTGELFF. The CDR3 DNA reads TGCGCCAGCAGCTATCTTAGGACAGGGGGGAACACCGGGGAGCTGTTTTTT.

J is TRBJ2-7 and V is TRBV19, with a tentative D call TRBD1 (6 bases). This CDR3 is built from 12 residues. The V end was cut by 8 bases, the J end by 2 bases, with 10 bases between. Germline V gene sequence: CDR1 LNHDA, CDR2 SQIVND (reference sequence). For the CDR3, the DNA is TGTGCCAGTGCGGACAGTCCCTACGAGCAGTACTTC. Its protein product is CASADSPYEQYF.

A remark on this clone: One end of the junction fails to match germline, which may point to a read error. The chain has TRBV2 and TRBJ2-3; 10 bases line up with TRBD1. Per germline, CDR1 SNHLY and CDR2 FYNNEI. The CDR3 has 14 residues. The CDR3, as DNA: TGTGCCAGCAGGGTGGACAGGGGGACAGGTACGCAGTATTTT. The encoded protein is CASRVDRGTGTQYF.

V and J are TRBV30 and TRBJ2-7; 7 positions match TRBD2. V was pared by 7 bases and J by 3 bases, with 9 bases of the junction left unmatched. The CDR3 runs 13 residues. Germline assignment: CDR1 GTSNPN and CDR2 SVGIG (reference sequence). As DNA, the CDR3 is TGTGCCTTCTCCGGGACTACCGGCTACGAGCAGTACTTC. Protein: CAFSGTTGYEQYF.

This rearrangement joins TRBV7-6 to TRBJ2-7, with 9 bases matching TRBD1. The CDR3 runs to 15 residues. Germline trimming cut 3 bases from V and 7 bases from J; bases unmatched to any gene: 10. Germline assignment: CDR1 SGHVS and CDR2 FNYEAQ. The CDR3: CASSLDRGGGREQYF. CDR3 bases: TGTGCCAGCAGCTTGGACAGGGGTGGAGGGAGAGAGCAGTACTTC. Based on the CDR3 plus reference TRBV7-6 and TRBJ2-7, the full variable domain is GAGVSQSPRYKVTKRGQDVALRCDPISGHVSLYWYRQALGQGPEFLTYFNYEAQQDKSGLPNDRFSAERPEGSISTLTIQRTEQRDSAMYRCASSLDRGGGREQYFGPGTRLTVT.

This clone was picked up one time. This rearrangement joins TRBV6-6 to TRBJ2-2; D perhaps matches TRBD2 (6 bases). This CDR3 is built from 15 residues. Germline-derived CDR1 and CDR2 are MNHNY and SVGAGI (reference sequence). Trimming cost V 7 bases and J 1 base, with 13 bases left between them. CDR3: CASTLGLLNTGELFF. CDR3 nucleotide sequence: TGTGCCAGCACCTTGGGACTCCTGAACACCGGGGAGCTGTTTTTT.

The CDR3: CASSVGLIPTDTQYF. CDR3 coding DNA: TGTGCCAGCAGCGTAGGACTGATTCCCACAGATACGCAGTATTTT. The chain uses TRBV9 and TRBJ2-3, with D uncertain. V lost 0 bases to trimming and J lost 2 bases, with 10 bases between them. Germline CDR1 is SGDLS and CDR2 is YYNGEE. CDR3 size: 15 residues. The whole variable domain, remainder taken from reference TRBV9 and TRBJ2-3, is DSGVTQTPKHLITATGQRVTLRCSPRSGDLSVYWYQQSLDQGLQFLIQYYNGEERAKGNILERFSAQQFPDLHSELNLSSLELGDSALYFCASSVGLIPTDTQYFGPGTRLTVL.

The chain has TRBV6-5 and TRBJ2-5; D is ambiguous. The CDR3 extends over 15 amino acids. CDR1 and CDR2 from the germline V gene are MNHEY and SVGAGI. V lost 6 bases and J 5 bases, leaving 19 bases between the germline ends. The CDR3 spells CASSSARPGGETQYF. The CDR3, as DNA: TGTGCCAGCAGCTCCGCCCGTCCGGGTGGGGAGACCCAGTACTTC.

The rearrangement links TRBV2 to TRBJ1-5; D not certain. The CDR3 is 13 amino acids. Deletions cut 1 base from V and 6 bases from J, with 7 bases between. Germline V gene data show CDR1 as SNHLY and CDR2 as FYNNEI. The CDR3 sequence: CASSEDIRQPQHF. The CDR3 DNA reads TGTGCCAGCAGTGAAGACATACGTCAGCCCCAGCATTTT.

About this clone itself: Other nucleotide sequences in the sample specify the same CDR3. V usage is TRBV7-2 and J usage is TRBJ2-5, with D unresolved. The CDR3 is 15 residues long. V lost 1 base and J lost 6, with 15 bases in between. The germline V gene has CDR1 SGHTA and CDR2 FQGNSA. The CDR3 here is CASSLGVGLAKTQYF. Written as DNA, the CDR3 is TGTGCCAGCAGCTTAGGGGTTGGGCTGGCGAAGACCCAGTACTTC.

V usage is TRBV7-9 and J usage is TRBJ2-5; a weak D match, TRBD2 (5 bases). CDR1 is SEHNR, CDR2 FQNEAQ, per germline (reference sequence). The CDR3 totals 14 residues. V lost 5 bases and J lost 5, with 15 bases in between. Written as DNA, the CDR3 is TGTGCCAGCAGCCCGGACCCCGAGCGGGAGACCCAGTACTTC. Translation: CASSPDPERETQYF.

This clone was recorded a few times. This sequence joins TRBV7-6 and TRBJ2-3; 9 bases match TRBD2. V was clipped by 2 bases and J by 7 bases; unmatched bases: 1. The CDR3 totals 13 residues. CDR1 and CDR2 (germline): SGHVS, FNYEAQ. Written as DNA, the CDR3 is TGTGCCAGCAGCTTACTAGCGGGGAATACGCAGTATTTT. Translated, it gives CASSLLAGNTQYF.

This chain uses TRBV9 with TRBJ2-5, with 10 nucleotides matching TRBD2. This CDR3 contains 15 residues. Trimming at V came to 2 bases and at J to 4 bases, leaving 5 bases not matched to a gene. Germline assignment: CDR1 SGDLS and CDR2 YYNGEE. CDR3 sequence: CASSVSAGGPETQYF. CDR3 sequence (DNA): TGTGCCAGCAGCGTTTCAGCGGGAGGGCCAGAGACCCAGTACTTC.

The V and J genes are TRBV7-3 and TRBJ2-5, with 7 bases aligning to TRBD2. The CDR3 length is 13 residues. In germline, CDR1 is SGHTA, CDR2 FQGTGA. J was trimmed by 4 bases and V by 2 bases; bases with no gene match: 1. The CDR3 region has the DNA TGTGCCAGCAGCTTAGGGGGGGGAGAGACCCAGTACTTC. Translation: CASSLGGGETQYF.

The chain has TRBV19 and TRBJ1-5; weak D call: TRBD1 (5 bases). Trimming left V 8 bases short and J 4 bases short, with 6 bases between. Germline CDR1 reads LNHDA; CDR2 reads SQIVND (reference sequence). This CDR3 is 11 amino acids long. The CDR3 DNA sequence: TGTGCCAGTGGGGGGAATCAGCCCCAGCATTTT. Translating gives CASGGNQPQHF.

This chain joins TRBV7-2 and TRBJ1-2; 10 positions agree with TRBD1. In germline, CDR1 is SGHTA, CDR2 FQGNSA. The CDR3 contains 16 residues. Trimming at V came to 6 bases and at J to 0 bases, leaving 7 bases not matched to a gene. CDR3 sequence (DNA): TGTGCCAGCAGTTCCAGGACAGGGGGAGCTAACTATGGCTACACCTTC. Translated: CASSSRTGGANYGYTF.

The rearrangement joins TRBV7-8 to TRBJ1-2; D possibly corresponds to TRBD1 (5 bases). Germline V gene data show CDR1 as SGHVS and CDR2 as FQNEAQ. The CDR3 loop spans 18 amino acids. Trimming shortened V by 4 bases and J by 4 bases, and 25 bases separated the two germline ends. CDR3 loop: CASSSSRQLRAPFYGYTF. Here the CDR3 DNA reads TGTGCCAGCAGCTCAAGCAGACAGCTCCGGGCCCCCTTCTATGGCTACACCTTC.

The chain combines TRBV2 with TRBJ2-7; possibly TRBD2 for D (6 bases). V was clipped by 4 bases and J by 7 bases, with 17 bases between them. The germline gives CDR1 SNHLY, CDR2 FYNNEI. This CDR3 contains 14 residues. Here the CDR3 DNA reads TGTGCCAGCAGTGGGACGGAATTACGGGGGGAGCAGTACTTC. Residues: CASSGTELRGEQYF. The whole variable domain, filled in from reference TRBV2 and TRBJ2-7, reads EPEVTQTPSHQVTQMGQEVILRCVPISNHLYFYWYRQILGQKVEFLVSFYNNEISEKSEIFDDQFSVERPDGSNFTLKIRSTKLEDSAMYFCASSGTELRGEQYFGPGTRLTVT.

The rearrangement uses TRBV27 and TRBJ2-3; 7 nucleotides align to TRBD2. The CDR3 extends over 15 amino acids. The germline V gene has CDR1 MNHEY and CDR2 SMNVEV (reference sequence). J lost 2 bases, V lost 7 bases, and 9 bases had no gene match. The CDR3 DNA reads TGTGCCAGCACCTTGGGGGGGAGGCCCACAGATACGCAGTATTTT. The encoded protein is CASTLGGRPTDTQYF.

The chain joins TRBV27 to TRBJ2-1; D not certain. Germline V lookup: CDR1 MNHEY, CDR2 SMNVEV (reference sequence). V lost 1 base and J lost 8, with 12 bases in between. This CDR3 has 14 amino acids. The CDR3 here is CASSLFPRNHEQFF. The CDR3 DNA reads TGTGCCAGCAGTTTATTTCCTAGAAACCATGAGCAGTTCTTC.

This clone was recorded only once. J is TRBJ1-4 and V is TRBV4-2; D unresolved. The CDR3 runs 15 residues. CDR1 is LGHNA, CDR2 YNFKEQ, per germline. Trimming pared 4 bases from V and 8 bases from J, leaving 17 bases between. CDR3 protein: CASSPADGSGEKLFF. The CDR3 DNA reads as TGTGCCAGCAGCCCCGCGGATGGGTCTGGGGAAAAACTGTTTTTT.

This chain uses TRBV19 with TRBJ2-1; 10 nucleotides line up with TRBD1. From germline, CDR1 is LNHDA and CDR2 SQIVND (reference sequence). V shed 4 bases, J shed 4 bases, and the junction held 4 bases outside the gene matches. This CDR3 region has 15 residues. In nucleotides, the CDR3 is TGTGCCAGTAGTAGAGGGGACAGGGGATACAATGAGCAGTTCTTC. It specifies CASSRGDRGYNEQFF. Using reference TRBV19 and TRBJ2-1 for the parts outside the CDR3, the full variable domain is DGGITQSPKYLFRKEGQNVTLSCEQNLNHDAMYWYRQDPGQGLRLIYYSQIVNDFQKGDIAEGYSVSREKKESFPLTVTSAQKNPTAFYLCASSRGDRGYNEQFFGPGTRLTVL.

V and J are TRBV28 and TRBJ2-2; no firm D call. CDR1 and CDR2 (germline): MDHEN, SYDVKM. The CDR3 sequence is 13 residues long. The germline V and J ends were trimmed by 5 bases and 0 bases, with 4 bases remaining between them. CDR3 bases: TGTGCCAGCAGTACAGCGAACACCGGGGAGCTGTTTTTT. Protein product: CASSTANTGELFF.

CDR3 protein: CASSLVGGELFF. CDR3 bases: TGCGCCAGCAGCTTGGTCGGCGGGGAGCTGTTTTTT. The V gene is TRBV5-1, the J gene TRBJ2-2; no clear D gene. Between the trimmed V and J ends, which lost 0 bases and 7 bases, there was a span of 4 bases. Per germline, CDR1 SGHRS and CDR2 YFSETQ. CDR3 length equals 12 residues.